Sequencing of this T cell receptor (beta chain) was carried out in a study of shared clonotypes between healthy human individuals. The study, taken as a whole, reports: The study found about 5.1% of naive CD4 clonotypes shared across a few donors. Estimated richness was generally greater in naive than memory subsets.

Germline V gene sequence: CDR1 MGHRA, CDR2 YSYEKL. The CDR3 runs to 16 residues. V was trimmed by 2 bases and J by 1 base, leaving 11 bases between them. From CD4+ cells came CD45RA+ naive and CD45RA-negative memory subsets. Concerning this clone: The antigen is unknown.

The authors loaded 200 ng DNA, roughly 27,000 T cell genomes, into sorted-subset replicate PCRs. Libraries were prepared by immunoSEQ multiplex PCR; TCRdb keeps only in-frame clonotypes and omits some of them. The sample lists under 2,500,000 clones; about 94% were seen once. The chain couples TRBV4-1 to TRBJ2-2, with D tentatively TRBD1 (6 bases). The TCR sequence derives from a young man in good health. Specimen: naive CD4+ T cells sorted from blood. Subset here: CD45RA+ positively selected. CDR3 protein: CASSQPGRGNTGELFF. The CDR3 nucleotides are TGCGCCAGCAGCCAACCGGGCAGGGGGAACACCGGGGAGCTGTTTTTT.